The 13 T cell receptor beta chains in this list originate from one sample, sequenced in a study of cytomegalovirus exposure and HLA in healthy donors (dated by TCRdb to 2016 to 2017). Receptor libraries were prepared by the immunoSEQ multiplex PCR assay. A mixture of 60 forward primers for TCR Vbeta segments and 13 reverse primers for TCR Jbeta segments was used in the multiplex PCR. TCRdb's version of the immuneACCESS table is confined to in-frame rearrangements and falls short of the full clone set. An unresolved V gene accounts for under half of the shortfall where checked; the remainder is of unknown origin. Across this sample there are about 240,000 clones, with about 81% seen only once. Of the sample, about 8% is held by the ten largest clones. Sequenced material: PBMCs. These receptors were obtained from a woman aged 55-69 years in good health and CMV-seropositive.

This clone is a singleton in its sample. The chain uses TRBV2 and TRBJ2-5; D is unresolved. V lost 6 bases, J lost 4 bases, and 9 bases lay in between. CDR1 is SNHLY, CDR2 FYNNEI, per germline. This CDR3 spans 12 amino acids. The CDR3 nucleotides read TGTGCCAGCAGGGAGCCCATAGAGACCCAGTACTTC. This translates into CASREPIETQYF.

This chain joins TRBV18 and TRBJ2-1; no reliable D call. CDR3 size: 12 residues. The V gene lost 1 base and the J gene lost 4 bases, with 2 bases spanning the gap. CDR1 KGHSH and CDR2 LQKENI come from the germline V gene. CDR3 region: CASSPLYNEQFF. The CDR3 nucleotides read TGTGCCAGCTCACCACTATACAATGAGCAGTTCTTC.

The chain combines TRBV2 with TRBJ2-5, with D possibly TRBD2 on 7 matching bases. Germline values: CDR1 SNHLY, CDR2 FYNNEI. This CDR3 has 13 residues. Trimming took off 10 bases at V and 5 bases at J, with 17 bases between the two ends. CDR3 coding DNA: TGTGCCACCTCTACGGGGGGCGCGGAGACCCAGTACTTC. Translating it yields CATSTGGAETQYF.

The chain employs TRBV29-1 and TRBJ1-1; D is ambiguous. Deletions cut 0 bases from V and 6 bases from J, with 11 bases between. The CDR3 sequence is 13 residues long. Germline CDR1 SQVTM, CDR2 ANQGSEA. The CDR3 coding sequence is TGCAGCGTTGAAGATCGCCAGGCGTCTGAAGCTTTCTTT. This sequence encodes CSVEDRQASEAFF.

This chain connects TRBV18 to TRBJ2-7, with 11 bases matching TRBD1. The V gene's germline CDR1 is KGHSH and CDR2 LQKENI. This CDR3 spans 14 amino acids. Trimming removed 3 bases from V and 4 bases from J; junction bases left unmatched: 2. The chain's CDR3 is CASSPGTGGYEQYF. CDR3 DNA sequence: TGTGCCAGCTCACCTGGGACAGGGGGGTACGAGCAGTACTTC.

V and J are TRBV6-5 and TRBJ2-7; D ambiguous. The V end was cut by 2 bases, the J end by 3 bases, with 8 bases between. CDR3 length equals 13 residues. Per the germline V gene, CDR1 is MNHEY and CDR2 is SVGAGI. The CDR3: CASSYDSHYEQYF. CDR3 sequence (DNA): TGTGCCAGCAGTTACGACTCCCACTACGAGCAGTACTTC.

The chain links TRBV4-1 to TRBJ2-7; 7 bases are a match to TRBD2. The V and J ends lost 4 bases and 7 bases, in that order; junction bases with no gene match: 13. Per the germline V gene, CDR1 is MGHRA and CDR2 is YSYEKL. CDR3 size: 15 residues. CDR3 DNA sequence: TGCGCCAGCAGCCGCCTCCTAGCGGAGTCCTTTGAGCAGTACTTC. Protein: CASSRLLAESFEQYF.

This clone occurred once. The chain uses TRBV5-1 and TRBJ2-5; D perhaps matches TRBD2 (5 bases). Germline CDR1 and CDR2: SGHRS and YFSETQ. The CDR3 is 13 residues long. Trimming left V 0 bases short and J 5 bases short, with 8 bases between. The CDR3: CASSLELVETQYF. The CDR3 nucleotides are TGCGCCAGCAGCTTGGAACTAGTTGAGACCCAGTACTTC.

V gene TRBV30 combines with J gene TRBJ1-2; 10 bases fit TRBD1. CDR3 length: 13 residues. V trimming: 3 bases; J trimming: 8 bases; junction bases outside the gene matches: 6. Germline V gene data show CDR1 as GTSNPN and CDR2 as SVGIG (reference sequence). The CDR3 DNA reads TGTGCCTGGAGGGCTGGGACAGGGGTAGGCTACACCTTC. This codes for CAWRAGTGVGYTF.

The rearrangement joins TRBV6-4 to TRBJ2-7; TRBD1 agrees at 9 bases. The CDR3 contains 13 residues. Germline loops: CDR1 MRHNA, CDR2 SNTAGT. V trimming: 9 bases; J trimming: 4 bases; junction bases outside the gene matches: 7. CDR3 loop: CASAGQGFYEQYF. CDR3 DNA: TGTGCCAGTGCGGGACAGGGTTTTTACGAGCAGTACTTC.

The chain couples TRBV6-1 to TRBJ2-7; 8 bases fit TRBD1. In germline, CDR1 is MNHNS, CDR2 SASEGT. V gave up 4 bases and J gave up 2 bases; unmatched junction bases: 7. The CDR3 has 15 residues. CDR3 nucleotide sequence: TGTGCCAGCAGTGTAGGTCAGGGGGCGACCTACGAGCAGTACTTC. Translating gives CASSVGQGATYEQYF.

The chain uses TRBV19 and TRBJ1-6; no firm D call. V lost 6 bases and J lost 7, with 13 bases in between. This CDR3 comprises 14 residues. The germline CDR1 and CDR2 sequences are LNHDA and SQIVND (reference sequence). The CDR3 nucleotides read TGTGCCAGTAGCCCGACTGCGGGGAATTCACCCCTCCACTTT. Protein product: CASSPTAGNSPLHF.

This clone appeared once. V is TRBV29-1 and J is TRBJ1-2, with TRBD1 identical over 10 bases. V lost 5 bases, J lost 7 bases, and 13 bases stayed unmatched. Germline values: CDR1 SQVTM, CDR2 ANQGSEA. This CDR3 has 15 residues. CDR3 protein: CSVLGDRGGVRGYTF. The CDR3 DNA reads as TGCAGCGTTCTGGGGGACAGGGGAGGAGTGCGTGGCTACACCTTC.